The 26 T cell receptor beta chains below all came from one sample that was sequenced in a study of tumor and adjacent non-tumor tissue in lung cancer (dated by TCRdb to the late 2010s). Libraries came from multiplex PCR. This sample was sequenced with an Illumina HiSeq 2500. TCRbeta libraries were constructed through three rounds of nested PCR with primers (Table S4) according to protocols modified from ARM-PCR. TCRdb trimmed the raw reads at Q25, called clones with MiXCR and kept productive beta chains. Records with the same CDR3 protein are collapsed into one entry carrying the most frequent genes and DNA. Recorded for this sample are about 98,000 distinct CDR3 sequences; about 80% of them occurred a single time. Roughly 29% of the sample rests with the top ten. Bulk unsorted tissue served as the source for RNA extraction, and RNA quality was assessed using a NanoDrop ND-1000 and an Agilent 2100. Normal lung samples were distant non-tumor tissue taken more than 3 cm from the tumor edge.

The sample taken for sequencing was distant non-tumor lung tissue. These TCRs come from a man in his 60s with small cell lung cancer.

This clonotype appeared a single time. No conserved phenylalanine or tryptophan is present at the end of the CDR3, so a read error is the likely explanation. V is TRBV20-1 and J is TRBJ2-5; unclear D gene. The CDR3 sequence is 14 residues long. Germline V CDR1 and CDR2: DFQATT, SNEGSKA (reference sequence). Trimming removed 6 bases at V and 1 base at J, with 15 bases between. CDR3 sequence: CSAAQTGRQETQYS. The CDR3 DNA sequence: TGCAGTGCCGCCCAGACGGGCCGCCAAGAGACCCAGTACTCC.

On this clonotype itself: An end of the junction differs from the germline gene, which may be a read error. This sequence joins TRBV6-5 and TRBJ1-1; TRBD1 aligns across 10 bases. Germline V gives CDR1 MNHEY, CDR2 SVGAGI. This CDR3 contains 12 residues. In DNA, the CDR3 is TGTGCTACTGGGACAGGGGCCATCGAAGCTGTCTTT. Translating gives CATGTGAIEAVF.

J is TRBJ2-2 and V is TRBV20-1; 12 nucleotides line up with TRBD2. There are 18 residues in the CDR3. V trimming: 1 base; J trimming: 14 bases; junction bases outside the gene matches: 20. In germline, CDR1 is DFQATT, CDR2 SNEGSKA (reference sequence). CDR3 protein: CSARGPSGRAGSTGQLFF. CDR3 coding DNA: TGCAGTGCTAGAGGTCCTAGCGGGAGGGCCGGGTCCACCGGGCAACTGTTTTTT.

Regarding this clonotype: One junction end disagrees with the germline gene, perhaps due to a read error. The CDR3 nucleotides are TGTGCCAACAGTCCACTACTCCCCTCTGATACCCAGTATTTT. The encoded protein is CANSPLLPSDTQYF. This sequence joins TRBV12-3 or TRBV12-4 and TRBJ2-3; D unclear. This CDR3 comprises 14 residues.

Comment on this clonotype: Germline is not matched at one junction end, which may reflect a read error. The CDR3 coding sequence is TGTGCCATCAGCCAAGCGGCGGCCGAATATTCACGCCTCCACTTT. It translates to CAISQAAAEYSRLHF. The rearrangement links TRBV4-2 to TRBJ1-6; D is undetermined. The CDR3 spans 15 residues. Germline values: CDR1 LGHNA, CDR2 YNFKEQ.

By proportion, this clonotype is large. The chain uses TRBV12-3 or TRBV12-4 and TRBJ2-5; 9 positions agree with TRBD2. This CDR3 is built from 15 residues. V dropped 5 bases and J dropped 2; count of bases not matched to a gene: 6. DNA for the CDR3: TGTGCCAGCAGTCCCTATAGCGGGGGACAAGAGACCCAGTACTTC. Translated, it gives CASSPYSGGQETQYF.

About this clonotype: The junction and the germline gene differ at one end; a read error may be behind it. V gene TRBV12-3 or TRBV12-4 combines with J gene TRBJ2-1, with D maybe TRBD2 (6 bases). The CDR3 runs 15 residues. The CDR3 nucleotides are TGTGTCAGCTCCCGGGCCCGCGGGGACCACAATGAGCAGTTCTTC. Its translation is CVSSRARGDHNEQFF.

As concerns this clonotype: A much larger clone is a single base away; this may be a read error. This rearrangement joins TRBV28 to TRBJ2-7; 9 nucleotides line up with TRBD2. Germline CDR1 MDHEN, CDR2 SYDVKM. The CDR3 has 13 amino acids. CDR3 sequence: CVSYSGRIYEQYF. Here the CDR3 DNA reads TGTGTCAGCTACAGCGGGAGGATCTACGAGCAGTACTTC.

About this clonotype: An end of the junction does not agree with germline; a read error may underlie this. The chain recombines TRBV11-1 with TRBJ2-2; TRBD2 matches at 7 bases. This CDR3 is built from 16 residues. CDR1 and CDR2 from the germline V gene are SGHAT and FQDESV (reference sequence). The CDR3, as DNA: TGTGCCAGCAGCTTAGGTCGGCAACGACTAGCCGGGGACCTGTTTTTT. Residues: CASSLGRQRLAGDLFF.

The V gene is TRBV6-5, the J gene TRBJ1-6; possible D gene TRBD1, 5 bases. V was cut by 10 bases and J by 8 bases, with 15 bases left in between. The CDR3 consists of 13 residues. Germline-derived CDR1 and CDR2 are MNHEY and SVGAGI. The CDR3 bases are TGTGCCATTAGGATGGGGGGTTATTCACCCCTCCACTTT. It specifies CAIRMGGYSPLHF.

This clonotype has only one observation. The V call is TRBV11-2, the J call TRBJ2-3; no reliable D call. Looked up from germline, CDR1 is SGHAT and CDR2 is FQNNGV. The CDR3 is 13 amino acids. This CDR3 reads CVSSFTSTDTQYF. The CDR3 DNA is TGTGTTAGCAGTTTCACTAGCACAGATACGCAGTATTTT.

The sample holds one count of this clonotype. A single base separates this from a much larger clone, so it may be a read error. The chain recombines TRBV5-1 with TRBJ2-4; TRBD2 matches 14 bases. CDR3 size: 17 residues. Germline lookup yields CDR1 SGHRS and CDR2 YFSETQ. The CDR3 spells CASSSSTSGRAKNIEYF. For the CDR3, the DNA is TGCGCCAGCAGCTCTTCGACTAGCGGGAGGGCCAAAAACATTGAGTACTTC.

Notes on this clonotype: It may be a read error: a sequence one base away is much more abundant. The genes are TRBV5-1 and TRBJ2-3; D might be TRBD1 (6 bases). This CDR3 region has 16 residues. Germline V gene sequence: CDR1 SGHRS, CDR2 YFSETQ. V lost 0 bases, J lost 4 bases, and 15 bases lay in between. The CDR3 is CASSLGAQGTADTQYF. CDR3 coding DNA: TGCGCCAGCAGCTTGGGAGCGCAGGGGACCGCAGATACGCAGTATTTT.

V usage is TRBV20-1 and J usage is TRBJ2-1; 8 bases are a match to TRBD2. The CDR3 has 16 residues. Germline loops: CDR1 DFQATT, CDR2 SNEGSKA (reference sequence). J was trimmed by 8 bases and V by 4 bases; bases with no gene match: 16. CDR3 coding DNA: TGCAGTGCTACCCTCCTCGCAGAGCGGGAGATGTATGAGCAGTTCTTC. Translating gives CSATLLAEREMYEQFF.

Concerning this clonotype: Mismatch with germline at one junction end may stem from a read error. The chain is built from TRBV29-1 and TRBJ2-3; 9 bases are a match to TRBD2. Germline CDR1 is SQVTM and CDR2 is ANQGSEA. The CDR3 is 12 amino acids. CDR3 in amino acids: CGVAVQREVQYF. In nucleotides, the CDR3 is TGCGGCGTTGCGGTCCAGCGGGAGGTGCAGTATTTT.

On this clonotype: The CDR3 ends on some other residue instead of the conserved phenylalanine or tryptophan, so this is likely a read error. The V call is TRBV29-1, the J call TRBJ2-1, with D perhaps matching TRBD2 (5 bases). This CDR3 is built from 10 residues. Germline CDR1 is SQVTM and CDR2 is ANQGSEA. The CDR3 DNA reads TGCAACGTTGGAGGCAATAAGCAGTTCTCC. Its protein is CNVGGNKQFS.

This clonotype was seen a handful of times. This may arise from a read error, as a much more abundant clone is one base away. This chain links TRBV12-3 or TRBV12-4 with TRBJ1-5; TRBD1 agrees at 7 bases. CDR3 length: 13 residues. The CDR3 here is CASGGQINQPRHF. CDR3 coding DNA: TGTGCCAGCGGGGGACAGATCAATCAGCCCCGGCATTTT.

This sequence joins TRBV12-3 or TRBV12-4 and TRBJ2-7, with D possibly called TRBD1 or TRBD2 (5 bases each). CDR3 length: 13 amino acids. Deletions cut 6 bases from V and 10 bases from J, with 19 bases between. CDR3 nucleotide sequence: TGTGCCAGCAGCCGACATGGGGCGGGCGAACAGTACGTC. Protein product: CASSRHGAGEQYV.

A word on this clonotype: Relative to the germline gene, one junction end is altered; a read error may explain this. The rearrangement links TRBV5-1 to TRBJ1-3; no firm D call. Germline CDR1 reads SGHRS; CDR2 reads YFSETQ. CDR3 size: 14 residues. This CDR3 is CVSSLARERNIIYF. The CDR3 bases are TGCGTCAGCAGCTTGGCCCGGGAGAGGAACATCATATATTTT.

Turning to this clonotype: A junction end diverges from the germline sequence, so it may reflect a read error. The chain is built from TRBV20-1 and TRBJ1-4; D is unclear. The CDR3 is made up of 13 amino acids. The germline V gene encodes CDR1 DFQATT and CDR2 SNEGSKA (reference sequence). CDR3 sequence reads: CSTKDLNDEKLFF. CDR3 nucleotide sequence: TGCAGTACTAAAGATCTGAACGATGAAAAATTGTTTTTT.

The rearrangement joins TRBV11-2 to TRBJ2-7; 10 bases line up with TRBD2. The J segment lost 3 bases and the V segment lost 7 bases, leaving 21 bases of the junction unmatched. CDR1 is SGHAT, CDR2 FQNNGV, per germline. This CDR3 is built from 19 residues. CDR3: CASNSRASGRASLYYEQYV. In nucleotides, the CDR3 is TGTGCCAGCAACTCTAGGGCTAGCGGGAGAGCGAGCCTTTACTACGAGCAGTACGTC.

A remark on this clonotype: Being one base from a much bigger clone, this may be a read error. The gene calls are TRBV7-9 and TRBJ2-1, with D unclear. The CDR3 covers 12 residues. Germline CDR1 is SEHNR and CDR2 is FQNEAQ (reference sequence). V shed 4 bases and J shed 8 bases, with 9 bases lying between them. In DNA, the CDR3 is TGTGCCAGCAGCTCAAGTTTGCATGAGCAGTTCTTC. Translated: CASSSSLHEQFF. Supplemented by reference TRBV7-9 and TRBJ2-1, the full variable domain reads DTGVSQNPRHKITKRGQNVTFRCDPISEHNRLYWYRQTLGQGPEFLTYFQNEAQLEKSRLLSDRFSAERPKGSFSTLEIQRTEQGDSAMYLCASSSSLHEQFFGPGTRLTVL.

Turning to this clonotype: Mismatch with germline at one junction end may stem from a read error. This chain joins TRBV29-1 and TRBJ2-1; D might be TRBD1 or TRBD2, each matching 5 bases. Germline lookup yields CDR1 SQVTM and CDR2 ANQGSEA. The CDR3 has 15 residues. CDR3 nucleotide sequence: TGCAGCGGAGCCCCGTTGTGGGGGTATCACAATGGGCAGTTCTTC. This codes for CSGAPLWGYHNGQFF.

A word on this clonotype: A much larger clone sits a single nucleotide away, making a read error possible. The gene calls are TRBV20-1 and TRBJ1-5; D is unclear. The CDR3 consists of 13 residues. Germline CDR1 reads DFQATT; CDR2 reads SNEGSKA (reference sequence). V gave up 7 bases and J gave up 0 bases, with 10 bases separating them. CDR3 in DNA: TGCAGTGTTAGTTGGGCTAGCAATCAGCCCCAGCATTTT. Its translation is CSVSWASNQPQHF.

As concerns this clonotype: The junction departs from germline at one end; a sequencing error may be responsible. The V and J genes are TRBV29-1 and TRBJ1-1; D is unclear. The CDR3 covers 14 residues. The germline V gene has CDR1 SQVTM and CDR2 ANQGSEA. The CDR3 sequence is CSLEVVRMGTEAFF. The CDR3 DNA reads TGCAGCCTTGAGGTGGTCAGGATGGGCACTGAAGCTTTCTTT.

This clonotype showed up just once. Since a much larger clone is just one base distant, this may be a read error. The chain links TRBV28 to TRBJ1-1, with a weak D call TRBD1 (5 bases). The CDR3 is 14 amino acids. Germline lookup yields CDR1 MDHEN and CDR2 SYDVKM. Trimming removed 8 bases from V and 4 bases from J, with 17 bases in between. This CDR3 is CASFGGGWSTEAFF. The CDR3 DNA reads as TGTGCCAGCTTTGGGGGGGGGTGGAGCACTGAAGCTTTCTTT.